One T cell receptor beta chain is described in this entry. Its target is unknown. Germline CDR1 KGHSH, CDR2 LQKENI. There are 14 residues in the CDR3. Trimming took 6 bases from V and 2 from J, leaving 14 bases between them. The protocol was immunoSEQ multiplex PCR, while the TCRdb copy is restricted to in-frame clones and leaves out a portion. The data show more than 1 million clones, roughly 74% seen once. In the CD4+ fraction, cells were divided into CD45RA+ naive and CD45RA-negative memory subsets. This specimen belongs to a study of shared clonotypes between healthy human individuals. Study observations and caveats: A handful of donors shared approximately 5% of their naive CD4 clonotypes. A generally larger estimated richness was seen in naive subsets than in memory subsets.

The chain uses TRBV18 and TRBJ2-7; TRBD1 or TRBD2 may be the D gene (5 bases each). This TCR came from a man in his late teens or twenties in good health. Some clones in this sample may be carry-over from other donors' samples. Sequencing was performed on memory CD4+ T cells from PBMCs. Documented subset: CD45RA-negative fraction. The CDR3 is CASSDLRGPYEQYF. The CDR3 DNA sequence: TGTGCCAGCTCGGATTTGAGGGGCCCCTACGAGCAGTACTTC.